The 28 T cell receptor beta chains below were found in one sample sequenced in a study of identical twins. TCRdb itself ran the 5' RACE reads through MiXCR, one entry per CDR3 protein. The table shows hundreds of thousands of distinct CDR3 sequences, with around 20% occurring only once. These same records also appear under a second study, on yellow fever vaccine responses in identical twins.

Specimen: CD4+ T cells sorted from blood. The origin of the receptors is a woman aged 18 to 35 in good health.

The sample holds a few counts of this clonotype. The chain is built from TRBV5-5 and TRBJ1-2; 10 bases are a match to TRBD1. The germline gives CDR1 SGHKS, CDR2 YYEKEE (reference sequence). CDR3 length: 15 amino acids. The ends lost 4 bases at V and 5 bases at J; junction bases unmatched: 8. The CDR3 region is CASSRSRDRGYGYTF. CDR3 DNA sequence: TGTGCCAGCAGCCGATCCCGGGACAGGGGATATGGCTACACCTTC. The variable domain in full, with the rest retrieved from reference TRBV5-5 and TRBJ1-2, is DAGVTQSPTHLIKTRGQQVTLRCSPISGHKSVSWYQQVLGQGPQFIFQYYEKEERGRGNFPDRFSARQFPNYSSELNVNALLLGDSALYLCASSRSRDRGYGYTFGSGTRLTVV.

The chain employs TRBV24-1 and TRBJ2-7; maybe TRBD2 (6 bases). From germline, CDR1 is KGHDR and CDR2 SFDVKD. Trimming cost V 3 bases and J 4 bases, with 15 bases left between them. This CDR3 contains 15 residues. The CDR3 sequence is CATSDLGPLAYEQYF. CDR3 DNA: TGTGCCACCAGTGATCTGGGACCACTAGCATACGAGCAGTACTTC.

This clonotype occurred a few times. CDR3 residues: CASSLTGSSEQYF. CDR3 bases: TGTGCCAGTAGTCTTACAGGGTCGTCCGAGCAGTACTTC. The genes are TRBV19 and TRBJ2-7; D perhaps matches TRBD1 (6 bases). The germline gives CDR1 LNHDA, CDR2 SQIVND (reference sequence). CDR3 length equals 13 residues. Trimming took 5 bases from V and 6 from J, leaving 14 bases between them.

This clonotype occurred many times. The V and J genes are TRBV12-3 or TRBV12-4 and TRBJ2-1; 8 bases map to TRBD2. CDR3 length equals 15 residues. The V gene end was trimmed by 3 bases and the J gene end by 9 bases; junction bases not matched to a gene: 10. The CDR3 here is CASSFLAGGESEQFF. CDR3 DNA: TGTGCCAGCAGTTTCTTGGCGGGAGGCGAAAGTGAGCAGTTCTTC.

The chain has TRBV5-1 and TRBJ2-7; D perhaps matches TRBD2 (6 bases). The CDR3 spans 16 residues. Trimming took off 2 bases at V and 0 bases at J, with 15 bases between the two ends. Germline CDR1 and CDR2: SGHRS and YFSETQ. This chain's CDR3 is CASSLNPSVSSYEQYF. In DNA form, the CDR3 reads TGCGCCAGCAGCTTAAACCCTAGCGTTAGCTCCTACGAGCAGTACTTC.

This clonotype was found a few times. This rearrangement joins TRBV12-1 to TRBJ2-4; the D call in the table, TRBD1, was not verified against the DNA. TRBV12-1 is given as a pseudogene. The CDR3 is 18 amino acids. CDR3 loop: CASSSQDRGLLAKNIQYF. DNA for the CDR3: TGTGCCAGCAGCTCCCAGGACAGGGGGCTACTCGCCAAAAACATTCAGTACTTC.

The chain couples TRBV10-3 to TRBJ2-1, with D possibly being TRBD1 or TRBD2 (5 bases each). Germline V gene lookup returns CDR1 ENHRY and CDR2 SYGVKD. Trimming took 6 bases from V and 8 from J, leaving 11 bases between them. The CDR3 length is 12 residues. The CDR3 nucleotides read TGTGCCATCAGCCGAGGGGCTGATGAGCAGTTCTTC. Protein product: CAISRGADEQFF.

In this sample, this clonotype turned up a few times. The rearrangement joins TRBV20-1 to TRBJ2-5; D unclear. CDR1 is DFQATT, CDR2 SNEGSKA, per germline (reference sequence). The CDR3 consists of 13 residues. V dropped 3 bases and J dropped 1 base, with 9 bases sitting between them. CDR3 region: CSASKTIQETQYF. In nucleotides, the CDR3 is TGCAGTGCTAGCAAAACCATCCAAGAGACCCAGTACTTC.

In its sample, this clonotype was seen a few times. The genes are TRBV7-2 and TRBJ2-7; D unclear. The germline V gene encodes CDR1 SGHTA and CDR2 FQGNSA. Trimming stripped 1 base from V and 2 bases from J, with 9 bases between. The CDR3 covers 14 residues. The CDR3 reads CASSLDYGPYEQYV. In DNA form, the CDR3 reads TGTGCCAGCAGCTTAGATTACGGTCCCTACGAGCAGTACGTC.

Written as DNA, the CDR3 is TGCAGTGCCCTCCCCCGGGACATCCAAGCTAACTATGGCTACACCTTC. Translated, it gives CSALPRDIQANYGYTF. V is TRBV20-1 and J is TRBJ1-2; D possibly corresponds to TRBD1 (6 bases). Germline values: CDR1 DFQATT, CDR2 SNEGSKA (reference sequence). V lost 6 bases and J lost 0, with 20 bases in between. The CDR3 is 16 residues long.

The rearrangement uses TRBV10-3 and TRBJ1-5, with a tentative D call TRBD1 (5 bases). The germline V gene encodes CDR1 ENHRY and CDR2 SYGVKD. V was clipped by 0 bases and J by 5 bases, with 11 bases between them. The CDR3 totals 15 residues. In DNA, the CDR3 is TGTGCCATCAGTGAGTCGCAGGGACGGGATCAGCCCCAGCATTTT. Amino acids: CAISESQGRDQPQHF.

The genes are TRBV28 and TRBJ2-7, with a weak D call TRBD1 (6 bases). Trimming took off 4 bases at V and 2 bases at J, with 15 bases between the two ends. The germline CDR1 and CDR2 sequences are MDHEN and SYDVKM. The CDR3 has 15 amino acids. For the CDR3, the DNA is TGTGCCAGCAGTTCCAAGGGGGAGCCCCCCTACGAGCAGTACTTC. Translating gives CASSSKGEPPYEQYF.

This clonotype has a single count. The chain uses TRBV6-1 and TRBJ2-5, with D tentatively TRBD1 or TRBD2 (5 bases each). V was trimmed by 7 bases and J by 5 bases, leaving 14 bases between them. This CDR3 contains 13 residues. Germline V lookup: CDR1 MNHNS, CDR2 SASEGT. The CDR3 nucleotides read TGTGCCAGCAACTTGAGGGACCTGGAGACCCAGTACTTC. Amino acid sequence: CASNLRDLETQYF.

CDR3 bases: TGTGCCAGCAGTTGGGCGGGGACCCACATAAACACCGGGGAGCTGTTTTTT. Protein: CASSWAGTHINTGELFF. V and J are TRBV12-3 or TRBV12-4 and TRBJ2-2, with D tentatively TRBD2 (6 bases). V was clipped by 4 bases and J by 2 bases, with 17 bases between them. CDR3 length equals 17 residues.

This clonotype was found a few times. The V gene is TRBV12-5, the J gene TRBJ2-7; D possibly corresponds to TRBD2 (5 bases). The V end lost 5 bases, the J end lost 4 bases, and 15 bases lay between the germline ends. Germline values: CDR1 LGHNT, CDR2 FRNRAP. The CDR3 length is 14 residues. CDR3: CASGPPVRGYEQYV. The CDR3 coding sequence is TGTGCTAGTGGTCCTCCCGTGCGCGGGTACGAGCAGTACGTC.

This clonotype was recorded a few times. V usage is TRBV20-1 and J usage is TRBJ2-3; TRBD2 is a possible D gene (5 bases). The CDR3 loop spans 15 amino acids. The ends were cut back, 0 bases at V and 2 bases at J, with 12 bases in the middle. The germline V gene has CDR1 DFQATT and CDR2 SNEGSKA (reference sequence). The CDR3 loop reads CSARDLARATDTQYF. The CDR3 region has the DNA TGCAGTGCTAGAGATTTGGCGAGGGCCACAGATACGCAGTATTTT.

This chain's CDR3 is CASSPLPGGSYEQYF. The CDR3 DNA is TGTGCCAGCAGCCCGCTCCCGGGGGGGAGCTACGAGCAGTACTTC. V is TRBV7-9 and J is TRBJ2-7; 8 nucleotides match TRBD2. CDR3 length: 15 residues. Looked up from germline, CDR1 is SEHNR and CDR2 is FQNEAQ (reference sequence). V shed 5 bases and J 3 bases; nucleotides not matched to a gene: 9.

This clonotype was seen more than once but under ten times. This sequence joins TRBV5-1 and TRBJ1-1; the D is unclear. V was shortened by 0 bases and J by 2 bases, with 8 bases between the two germline ends. Germline-derived CDR1 and CDR2 are SGHRS and YFSETQ. This CDR3 spans 14 amino acids. CDR3 amino acids: CASSLGDLNTEAFF. Written as DNA, the CDR3 is TGCGCCAGCAGCTTGGGCGATCTTAACACTGAAGCTTTCTTT.

A few counts support this clonotype. The rearrangement joins TRBV6-5 to TRBJ2-5; 11 bases fit TRBD2. The CDR3 extends over 17 amino acids. The V gene's germline CDR1 is MNHEY and CDR2 SVGAGI. The V segment lost 0 bases and the J segment 5 bases; nucleotides outside the gene matches: 8. The CDR3 loop is CASSYSNSGGALETQYF. The CDR3 DNA is TGTGCCAGCAGTTACTCTAATAGCGGGGGGGCTCTGGAGACCCAGTACTTC.

This clonotype showed up just once. This chain links TRBV24-1 with TRBJ2-1; TRBD1 agrees at 9 bases. V was clipped by 4 bases and J by 9 bases; unmatched bases: 6. Per the germline V gene, CDR1 is KGHDR and CDR2 is SFDVKD. The CDR3 length is 14 residues. The chain's CDR3 is CATSDATGGGEQFF. CDR3 DNA sequence: TGTGCCACCAGTGACGCTACAGGGGGCGGTGAGCAGTTCTTC.

There are a few counts of this clonotype. The chain joins TRBV20-1 to TRBJ2-7, with 7 bases lining up with TRBD1. CDR3 length: 12 amino acids. Looked up from germline, CDR1 is DFQATT and CDR2 is SNEGSKA (reference sequence). CDR3 loop: CRVGQRSDEQYV. As DNA, the CDR3 is TGCAGGGTGGGACAGAGAAGCGACGAGCAGTACGTC.

This chain connects TRBV7-9 to TRBJ1-4; 7 nucleotides match TRBD1. With 4 bases clipped from V and 5 bases from J, the junction kept 7 bases outside the gene matches. Germline V lookup: CDR1 SEHNR, CDR2 FQNEAQ (reference sequence). CDR3 length: 15 residues. The DNA of the CDR3 is TGTGCCAGCAGCTCATGGACAGGACAAAATGAAAAACTGTTTTTT. The encoded protein is CASSSWTGQNEKLFF. Full variable domain (remainder filled in from reference TRBV7-9 and TRBJ1-4): DTGVSQNPRHKITKRGQNVTFRCDPISEHNRLYWYRQTLGQGPEFLTYFQNEAQLEKSRLLSDRFSAERPKGSFSTLEIQRTEQGDSAMYLCASSSWTGQNEKLFFGSGTQLSVL.

This clonotype was seen a few times. This chain uses TRBV14 with TRBJ2-4; 11 bases match TRBD1. The CDR3 has 14 residues. CDR1 is SGHDN and CDR2 is FVKESK in the germline V gene. Trimming took 1 base from V and 7 from J; bases not matched to a gene: 0. CDR3 loop: CASSQGTGGNIQYF. The CDR3 nucleotides are TGTGCCAGCAGCCAAGGGACAGGGGGCAACATTCAGTACTTC. Full variable domain (rest looked up from reference TRBV14 and TRBJ2-4): EAGVTQFPSHSVIEKGQTVTLRCDPISGHDNLYWYRRVMGKEIKFLLHFVKESKQDESGMPNNRFLAERTGGTYSTLKVQPAELEDSGVYFCASSQGTGGNIQYFGAGTRLSVL.

V usage is TRBV20-1 and J usage is TRBJ2-7; 8 bases fit TRBD1. The V gene end was trimmed by 5 bases and the J gene end by 7 bases; junction bases not matched to a gene: 10. The CDR3 extends over 13 amino acids. The germline CDR1 and CDR2 sequences are DFQATT and SNEGSKA (reference sequence). CDR3 sequence (DNA): TGCAGTGCTGGATTGGACAGGGTGGGGGAGCAGTACGTC. Translated, it gives CSAGLDRVGEQYV.

The chain recombines TRBV18 with TRBJ2-1; D call uncertain. Germline CDR1 is KGHSH and CDR2 is LQKENI. This CDR3 region has 16 residues. Trimming cost V 0 bases and J 5 bases, with 14 bases left between them. The CDR3 bases are TGTGCCAGCTCACCACCGGCGAGGTTAGAAAACAATGAGCAGTTCTTC. Translated: CASSPPARLENNEQFF. The whole variable domain, filled in from reference TRBV18 and TRBJ2-1, reads NAGVMQNPRHLVRRRGQEARLRCSPMKGHSHVYWYRQLPEEGLKFMVYLQKENIIDESGMPKERFSAEFPKEGPSILRIQQVVRGDSAAYFCASSPPARLENNEQFFGPGTRLTVL.

The chain couples TRBV5-5 to TRBJ2-7; TRBD1 aligns across 9 bases. The germline gives CDR1 SGHKS, CDR2 YYEKEE (reference sequence). The length of the CDR3 is 17 residues. J gave up 6 bases and V 4 bases, and 17 bases lay outside the gene matches. The CDR3 DNA follows: TGTGCCAGCAGCACGGGACTTGTACAGGGGGCGATTAGCGAGCAGTACGTC. Its protein is CASSTGLVQGAISEQYV.

A few counts support this clonotype. The V and J genes are TRBV20-1 and TRBJ2-1, with 8 bases lining up with TRBD2. The junction had 5 bases not matched to a gene; V was cut back by 1 base and J by 6 bases. The CDR3 sequence is 14 residues long. Per germline, CDR1 DFQATT and CDR2 SNEGSKA (reference sequence). The CDR3 region is CSARVSAGGNEQFF. The CDR3 DNA reads TGCAGTGCTAGAGTGTCGGCGGGGGGCAATGAGCAGTTCTTC.

The sample holds a few counts of this clonotype. V usage is TRBV9 and J usage is TRBJ2-7, with 8 bases lining up with TRBD1. Unmatched junction bases numbered 3, after V lost 1 base and J lost 6 bases. The germline CDR1 and CDR2 sequences are SGDLS and YYNGEE. This CDR3 is 13 amino acids long. CDR3 amino acids: CASSVQGATEQYF. DNA of the CDR3: TGTGCCAGCAGCGTACAGGGGGCGACCGAGCAGTACTTC.